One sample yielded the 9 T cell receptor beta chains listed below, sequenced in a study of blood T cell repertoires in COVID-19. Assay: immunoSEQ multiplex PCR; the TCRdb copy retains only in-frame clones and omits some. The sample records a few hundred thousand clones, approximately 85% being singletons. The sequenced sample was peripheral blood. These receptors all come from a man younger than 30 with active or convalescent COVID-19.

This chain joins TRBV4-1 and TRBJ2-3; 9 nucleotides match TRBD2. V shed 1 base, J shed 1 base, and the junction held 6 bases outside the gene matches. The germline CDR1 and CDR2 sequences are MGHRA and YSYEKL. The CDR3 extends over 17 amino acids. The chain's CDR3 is CASSQVGKRGGTDTQYF. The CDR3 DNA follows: TGCGCCAGCAGCCAAGTCGGCAAGCGGGGGGGCACAGATACGCAGTATTTT.

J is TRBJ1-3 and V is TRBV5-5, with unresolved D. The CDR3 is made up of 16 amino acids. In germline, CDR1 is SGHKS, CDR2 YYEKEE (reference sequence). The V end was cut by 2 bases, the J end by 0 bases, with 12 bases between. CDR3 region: CASSLSAGRSGNTIYF. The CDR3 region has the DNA TGTGCCAGCAGCTTATCCGCGGGCCGCTCTGGAAACACCATATATTTT.

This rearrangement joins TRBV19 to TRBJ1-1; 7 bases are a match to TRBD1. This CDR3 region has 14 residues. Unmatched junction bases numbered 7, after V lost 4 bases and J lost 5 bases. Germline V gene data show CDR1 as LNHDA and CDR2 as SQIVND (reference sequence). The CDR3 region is CASSKQQGVTEAFF. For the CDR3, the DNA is TGTGCCAGTAGTAAACAGCAGGGGGTAACTGAAGCTTTCTTT. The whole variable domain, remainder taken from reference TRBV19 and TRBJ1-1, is DGGITQSPKYLFRKEGQNVTLSCEQNLNHDAMYWYRQDPGQGLRLIYYSQIVNDFQKGDIAEGYSVSREKKESFPLTVTSAQKNPTAFYLCASSKQQGVTEAFFGQGTRLTVV.

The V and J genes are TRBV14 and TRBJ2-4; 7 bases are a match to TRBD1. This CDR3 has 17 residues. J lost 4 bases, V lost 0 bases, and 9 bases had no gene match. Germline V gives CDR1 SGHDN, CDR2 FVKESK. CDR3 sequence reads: CASSQDYRGTAKNIQYF. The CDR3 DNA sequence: TGTGCCAGCAGCCAAGATTACAGAGGGACAGCAAAAAACATTCAGTACTTC.

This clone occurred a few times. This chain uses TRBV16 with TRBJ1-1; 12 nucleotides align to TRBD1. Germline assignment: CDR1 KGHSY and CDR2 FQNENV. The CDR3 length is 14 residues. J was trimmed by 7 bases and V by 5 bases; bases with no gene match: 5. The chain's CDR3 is CASSTGQGAGEAFF. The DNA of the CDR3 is TGTGCCAGCAGCACGGGACAGGGGGCCGGTGAAGCTTTCTTT.

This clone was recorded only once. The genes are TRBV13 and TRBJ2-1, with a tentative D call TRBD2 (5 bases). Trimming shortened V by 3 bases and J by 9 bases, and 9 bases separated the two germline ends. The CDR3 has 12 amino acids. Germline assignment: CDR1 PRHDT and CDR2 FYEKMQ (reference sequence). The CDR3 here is CASSFTSGEQFF. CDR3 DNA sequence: TGTGCCAGCAGCTTCACTAGTGGTGAGCAGTTCTTC.

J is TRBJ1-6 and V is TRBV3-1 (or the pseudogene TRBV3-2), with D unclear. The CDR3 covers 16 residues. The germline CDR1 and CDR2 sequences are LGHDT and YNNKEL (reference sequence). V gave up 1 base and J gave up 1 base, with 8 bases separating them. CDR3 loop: CASSQALLSYNSPLHF. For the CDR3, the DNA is TGTGCCAGCAGCCAAGCCTTGTTATCCTATAATTCACCCCTCCACTTT.

In nucleotides, the CDR3 is TGTGCCAGCTCACAGGGTCGGGGTGAAAAACTGTTTTTT. Amino acids: CASSQGRGEKLFF. The chain carries TRBV18 and TRBJ1-4; no clear D gene. From germline, CDR1 is KGHSH and CDR2 LQKENI. CDR3 length: 13 amino acids. Trimming removed 4 bases from V and 7 bases from J, with 10 bases in between.

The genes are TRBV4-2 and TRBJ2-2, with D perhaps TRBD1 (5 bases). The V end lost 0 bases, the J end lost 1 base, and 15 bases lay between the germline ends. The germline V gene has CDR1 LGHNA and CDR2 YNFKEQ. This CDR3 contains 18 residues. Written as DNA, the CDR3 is TGTGCCAGCAGCCAAGATCGAGTGGCAGGGTTGAACACCGGGGAGCTGTTTTTT. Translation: CASSQDRVAGLNTGELFF.